Presented here are 3 T cell receptor beta chains from one specimen sequenced in a study of early T cells in non-severe SARS-CoV-2 infection. A single record per CDR3 protein comes from TCRdb applying MiXCR to the 5' RACE reads. In the table there are fewer than 80,000 distinct CDR3 sequences, 7.5% to 9% of which are singletons. The specimen comprised whole blood, sampled at baseline. Receptors originate from an adult who was a healthcare worker with PCR-confirmed SARS-CoV-2 infection or an uninfected control (not recorded which).

In its sample, this clonotype was seen many times. J is TRBJ2-7 and V is TRBV14; D ambiguous. Germline V CDR1 and CDR2: SGHDN, FVKESK. Trimming pared 4 bases from V and 0 bases from J, leaving 10 bases between. The CDR3 is 14 amino acids. CDR3 nucleotides: TGTGCCAGCAGCCGAGACTCGCACTCCTACGAGCAGTACTTC. Its translation: CASSRDSHSYEQYF.

This clonotype was counted a few times. The chain employs TRBV10-3 and TRBJ2-6; D may match TRBD1 or TRBD2 (6 bases each). This CDR3 spans 16 amino acids. V gave up 8 bases and J gave up 0 bases, with 14 bases separating them. The germline V gene has CDR1 ENHRY and CDR2 SYGVKD. The CDR3 loop reads CAIPGAPYSGANVLTF. CDR3 bases: TGTGCCATCCCGGGGGCTCCATACTCTGGGGCCAACGTCCTGACTTTC.

This clonotype was seen only a few times. CDR3 amino acids: CASIPAGTWVETQYF. CDR3 in DNA: TGTGCCAGCATCCCGGCCGGGACGTGGGTCGAGACCCAGTACTTC. The chain is built from TRBV6-1 and TRBJ2-5; TRBD1 or TRBD2 may be the D gene (5 bases each). V shed 7 bases and J shed 5 bases, with 20 bases lying between them. CDR3 length: 15 amino acids. CDR1 and CDR2 (germline): MNHNS, SASEGT.